This T cell receptor (beta chain) appears in the sequencing data of a study of blood T cells in healthy people across ages. Primed by a sample-barcoded 5' primer and a J-beta primer mix, a second PCR proceeded for about 6 to 12 cycles. TCRdb recomputed calls from the 5' RACE reads with MiXCR, one row per CDR3 protein. The profile shows 1,100,000 or so distinct CDR3 sequences, 45% of them singletons. The sequence was collected from a woman in her sixties in good health. Specimen: blood.

CDR3 sequence: CASRSLQVLSYEQYF. CDR3 sequence (DNA): TGTGCCAGCAGATCCTTACAGGTTCTCTCCTACGAGCAGTACTTC. The chain recombines TRBV28 with TRBJ2-7; tentatively, D is TRBD1 (5 bases). The CDR3 spans 15 residues. From germline, CDR1 is MDHEN and CDR2 SYDVKM. Trimming stripped 6 bases from V and 0 bases from J, with 15 bases between.